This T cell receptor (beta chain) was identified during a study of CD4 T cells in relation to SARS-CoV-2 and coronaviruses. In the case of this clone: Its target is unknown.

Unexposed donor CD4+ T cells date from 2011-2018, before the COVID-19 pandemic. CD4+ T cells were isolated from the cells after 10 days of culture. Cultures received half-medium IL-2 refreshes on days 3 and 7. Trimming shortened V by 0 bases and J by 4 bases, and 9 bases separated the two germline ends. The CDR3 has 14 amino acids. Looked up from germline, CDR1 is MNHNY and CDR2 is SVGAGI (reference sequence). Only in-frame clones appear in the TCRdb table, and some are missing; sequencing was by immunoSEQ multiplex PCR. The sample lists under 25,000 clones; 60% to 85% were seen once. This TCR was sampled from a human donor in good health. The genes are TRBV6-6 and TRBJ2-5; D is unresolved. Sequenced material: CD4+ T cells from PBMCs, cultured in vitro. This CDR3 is CASSYSRKGETQYF. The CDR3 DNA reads TGTGCCAGCAGTTACTCTAGGAAGGGAGAGACCCAGTACTTC.